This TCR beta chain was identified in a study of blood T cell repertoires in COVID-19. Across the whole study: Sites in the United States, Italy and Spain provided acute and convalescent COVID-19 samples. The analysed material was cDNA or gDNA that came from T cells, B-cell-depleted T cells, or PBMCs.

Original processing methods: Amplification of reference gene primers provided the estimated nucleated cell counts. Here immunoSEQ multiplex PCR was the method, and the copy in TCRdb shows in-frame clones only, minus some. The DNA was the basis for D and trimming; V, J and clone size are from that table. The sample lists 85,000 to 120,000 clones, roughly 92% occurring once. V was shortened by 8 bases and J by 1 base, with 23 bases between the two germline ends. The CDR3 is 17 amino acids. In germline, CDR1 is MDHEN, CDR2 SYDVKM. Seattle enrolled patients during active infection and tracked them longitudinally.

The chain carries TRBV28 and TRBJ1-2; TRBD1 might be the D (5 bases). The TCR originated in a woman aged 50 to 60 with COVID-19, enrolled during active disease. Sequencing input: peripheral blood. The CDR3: CASSIGDRRGSNYGYTF. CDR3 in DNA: TGTGCCAGCTCGATTGGGGACCGTCGGGGGAGTAACTATGGCTACACCTTC.